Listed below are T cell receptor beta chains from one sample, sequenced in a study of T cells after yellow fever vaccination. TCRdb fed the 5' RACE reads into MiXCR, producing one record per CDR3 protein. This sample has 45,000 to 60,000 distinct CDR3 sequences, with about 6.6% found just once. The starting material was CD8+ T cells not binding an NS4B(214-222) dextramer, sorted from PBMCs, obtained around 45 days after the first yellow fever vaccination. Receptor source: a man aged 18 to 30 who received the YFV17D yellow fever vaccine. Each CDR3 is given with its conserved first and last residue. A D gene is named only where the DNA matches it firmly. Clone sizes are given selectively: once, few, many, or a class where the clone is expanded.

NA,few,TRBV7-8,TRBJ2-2,TGTGCCAGCAGCCCGGGGGTGACCGGGGAGCTGTTTTTT,CASSPGVTGELFF
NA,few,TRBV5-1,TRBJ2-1,TGCGCCAGCAGCTTGCGGGGTGCGGCCAATGAGCAGTTCTTC,CASSLRGAANEQFF
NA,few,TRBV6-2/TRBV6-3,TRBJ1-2,TGTGCCAGCAGCCCTTCTAACTATGGCTACACCTTC,CASSPSNYGYTF
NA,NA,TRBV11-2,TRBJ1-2,TGTGCCAGCAAAGGGGCGGGCTATCGCTACACCTTC,CASKGAGYRYTF
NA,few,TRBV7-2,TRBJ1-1,TGTGCCAGCAGCTTAATGGCCTCGGGTGACACTGAAGCTTTCTTT,CASSLMASGDTEAFF
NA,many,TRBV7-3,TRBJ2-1,TGTGCCAGCAGCTCCGAGCCTGGGATGTACAATGAGCAGTTCTTC,CASSSEPGMYNEQFF
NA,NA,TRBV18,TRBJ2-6,TGTGCCAGCTCACCAACACAGGGCTCTGGGGCCAACGTCCTGACTTTC,CASSPTQGSGANVLTF
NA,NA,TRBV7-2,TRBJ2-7,TGTGCCAGCAGCCCAACTAGTGTGGAGCAGTACTTC,CASSPTSVEQYF
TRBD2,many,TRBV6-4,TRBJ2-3,TGTGCCAGCAGTCCCGTGGGGGGGAGCACAGATACGCAGTATTTT,CASSPVGGSTDTQYF
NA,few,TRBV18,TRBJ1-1,TGTGCCAGCTCATGGGGAGGGGACGGGTCGTACACTGAAGCTTTCTTT,CASSWGGDGSYTEAFF
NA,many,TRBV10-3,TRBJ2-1,TGTGCCATCAGGACGGGAAATGAGCAGTTCTTC,CAIRTGNEQFF
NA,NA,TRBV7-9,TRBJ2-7,TGTGCCAGCATCCCGCTCCGGGGCGGCGAGCAGTACTTC,CASIPLRGGEQYF
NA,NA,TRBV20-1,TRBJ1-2,TGCAGTGCACGGGGATATGGCTACACCTTC,CSARGYGYTF
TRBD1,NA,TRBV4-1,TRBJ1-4,TGCGCCAGCAGCCGGGAAGATAGCAGGGGGCAAGAAAAACTGTTTTTT,CASSREDSRGQEKLFF
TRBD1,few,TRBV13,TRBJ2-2,TGTGCCAGCAGAGAGGGGGCAGCCGGGGAGCTGTTTTTT,CASREGAAGELFF
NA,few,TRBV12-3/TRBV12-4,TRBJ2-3,TGTGCCAGCAGTTTTTCGGGGGGCAGGGATACGCAGTATTTT,CASSFSGGRDTQYF
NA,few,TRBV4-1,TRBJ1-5,TGCGCCAGCAGTTCCCGGGCAGTGAGCAATCAGCCCCAGCATTTT,CASSSRAVSNQPQHF
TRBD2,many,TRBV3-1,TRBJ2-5,TGTGCCAGCAGCCCCAGCCTAGCGGGGCTCCAAGAGACCCAGTACTTC,CASSPSLAGLQETQYF